This entry is about one TCR beta chain. This clone was found once. No cognate antigen has been identified for it. No much larger clone is present one base from it, and per-base qualities are unavailable. This sample was included in a study of shared clonotypes between healthy human individuals (dated by TCRdb to the early 2020s). At the level of the whole study: Two women and a few men aged 18 to 49 years were included in the cohort. For each donor, three plates each were used for CD4 naive and CD4 memory, two plates were used for CD8 naive, and one plate was used for CD8 memory. The study deeply sequenced blood TCR repertoires of five healthy adults to estimate repertoire size and the extent of clonotype sharing between individuals. Libraries were prepared and TCR repertoires were sequenced by different laboratories using diverse techniques, in order to increase sequencing depth and limit assay-specific biases. Leukapheresis yielded between about 0.85 and 10 billion PBMCs per donor. Results the study describes overall, beyond this receptor: Compared with non-shared clonotypes, clonotypes shared by all four sorted-subset donors had higher generation probabilities. Estimated clonotype richness was generally larger for naive than for memory subsets. Sharing across several donors was observed for about 5% of naive CD4, under 4% of naive CD8, about 2.3% of memory CD4, and about 0.4% of memory CD8 clonotypes. Sampling was restricted to blood, and TCR repertoires in tissues likely differ from the TCR repertoires found in blood. The genetic and exposure-history diversity represented was limited by the small number of donors. Even with the large sequencing depth, rarefaction of the sorted-subset datasets indicated that sequencing was incomplete. Pairwise subsampling led to the expectation that sequencing depth would affect the degree of clonotype sharing among donors.

TCR CDR3 regions were amplified from genomic DNA by multiplex PCR using the deep immunoSEQ assay. For each cell subset, the extracted genomic DNA was distributed evenly across all wells of several immunoSEQ 96-well plates, and each plate served as one replicate. For sorted subsets, each replicate PCR was loaded with approximately 190 ng genomic DNA, equivalent to approximately 33,000 T cell genomes. Purified libraries were measured with a Qubit 3.0 fluorometer, size-checked on a Bioanalyzer 2100, and measured again with the KAPA Library Quantification kit. Every immunoSEQ 96-well plate was sequenced on a separate single-read 150-cycle Illumina NextSeq 550 flow cell. In the original analysis: Because only junctional sequences without quality scores were contained in the immunoSEQ output, filtering matching that applied to full-length reads could not be performed. To assign V/J genes and CDR3, sequences were annotated using PyIR, a Python wrapper for IgBLAST v1.9, with IMGT germline references. Reads were removed for weak V/J assignments (E-value above 1e-6), missing CDR3, stop codons, out-of-frame junctions, or ambiguous translated residues. V3J clonotypes were defined as sequences sharing the same inferred V gene, J gene, and CDR3 amino acid sequence. To compute the percentage overlap between repertoires, the number of shared unique clonotypes was divided by the size of the smaller repertoire. RTK rarefaction, the Chao1 estimator, and Recon v2.1 estimates of unobserved clonotypes were used to assess repertoire richness. For all TCRbeta clonotypes obtained by the gDNA method from a handful of donors, generation probabilities were computed with OLGA. The table was pulled from immuneACCESS by TCRdb, which kept in-frame rearrangements only. Such tables lose some clones; where checked, under half of the loss comes from unresolved V genes, and the rest has no known cause. The V and J calls and the clone size are those of that table, but D and trimming were determined from the DNA. For this sample there are some 2.3 million clones; 80% to 95% appear just once. About 0.39% of the sample is in the top ten clones.

The donors were healthy, HIV-negative adults who had no recently reported acute infections or vaccinations. Only Caucasian adults living in Nashville, Tennessee, USA were represented among the donors. CD4+ T cells were enriched by magnetic negative selection; naive cells were then positively selected on CD45RA, and the negative fraction formed the memory subset. After blood collection by leukapheresis, PBMCs were isolated using Ficoll-Histopaque density gradient centrifugation and then cryopreserved in the vapor phase of liquid nitrogen. Analytical flow cytometry was used to check the purity and quantity of every magnetically sorted T cell population. Genomic DNA was isolated from each sorted fraction and quantified by UV absorbance on a Nanodrop 2000c. The sample was naive CD4+ T cells from PBMCs. The intended sense of this specimen's cell subset or site label: CD45RA+ positively selected. The origin of this receptor is a man in his late teens or twenties in good health. Some clones in this sample may be carry-over from other donors' samples.

The CDR3 protein is CASSRGLGADTQYF. The DNA reads TGTGCCAGCAGTAGGGGACTGGGAGCAGATACGCAGTATTTT. This chain is built from TRBV6-1 and TRBJ2-3; TRBD2 might be the D gene, on 6 matching bases. V sheds 5 bases and J sheds 4 bases, leaving 13 bases between their ends. Inclusive of the bounding cysteine and phenylalanine, the CDR3 is 14 residues long. Only the CDR3 portion is preserved as DNA: 42 bases, with reading frame beginning at the first base. CDR1 and CDR2 are read off the germline V gene as MNHNS and SASEGT.